These 20 T cell receptor beta chains were sequenced from one sample in a study of blood T cell repertoires in COVID-19. The protocol was immunoSEQ multiplex PCR, while the TCRdb copy is restricted to in-frame clones and leaves out a portion. The table lists 200,000 to 250,000 clones, 80% to 85% of them singletons, with about 6.6% in the top ten. The specimen sequenced was PBMCs or T cells enriched from blood (not recorded which). The receptors were gathered from a woman aged 40 to 55 who had recovered from COVID-19.

This clone appeared a few times. V is TRBV28 and J is TRBJ2-1; D remains ambiguous. Germline values: CDR1 MDHEN, CDR2 SYDVKM. The V end lost 2 bases, the J end lost 0 bases, and 8 bases lay between the germline ends. There are 15 residues in the CDR3. The CDR3 spells CASSLPGSSYNEQFF. The CDR3 region has the DNA TGTGCCAGCAGTTTACCGGGTTCCTCCTACAATGAGCAGTTCTTC.

CDR3 nucleotides: TGTGCCAGCAGACCGGGGGGGGGTCCTCTTAATGGAAACACCATATATTTT. It encodes CASRPGGGPLNGNTIYF. The chain employs TRBV11-2 and TRBJ1-3; D perhaps matches TRBD1 (5 bases). CDR1 and CDR2 from the germline V gene are SGHAT and FQNNGV. Trimming shortened V by 6 bases and J by 3 bases, and 21 bases separated the two germline ends. The CDR3 consists of 17 residues.

The rearrangement uses TRBV10-3 and TRBJ2-1; TRBD2 matches 16 bases. V dropped 2 bases and J dropped 9; count of bases not matched to a gene: 7. Germline V lookup: CDR1 ENHRY, CDR2 SYGVKD. CDR3 length: 17 amino acids. DNA of the CDR3: TGTGCCATCAGTGAGCCCTCGGGACTAGCGGGAGGGGGTGAGCAGTTCTTC. Translated, it gives CAISEPSGLAGGGEQFF.

This rearrangement joins TRBV7-8 to TRBJ2-7, with a weak D call TRBD2 (6 bases). This CDR3 spans 14 amino acids. Germline CDR1 and CDR2: SGHVS and FQNEAQ. V was trimmed by 1 base and J by 2 bases, leaving 9 bases between them. The chain's CDR3 is CASSLGREAYEQYF. CDR3 in DNA: TGTGCCAGCAGCTTAGGGCGGGAAGCCTACGAGCAGTACTTC.

The rearrangement joins TRBV5-1 to TRBJ2-3; 10 positions match TRBD2. The CDR3 covers 17 residues. CDR1 and CDR2 (germline): SGHRS, YFSETQ. J lost 1 base, V lost 4 bases, and 9 bases had no gene match. This chain's CDR3 is CASSPSTLAGGTDTQYF. For the CDR3, the DNA is TGCGCCAGCAGCCCTTCGACCCTAGCGGGAGGCACAGATACGCAGTATTTT.

The chain is built from TRBV4-1 and TRBJ2-7; 16 nucleotides line up with TRBD2. This CDR3 spans 18 amino acids. Germline trimming cut 4 bases from V and 1 base from J; bases unmatched to any gene: 7. Germline V gives CDR1 MGHRA, CDR2 YSYEKL. CDR3 loop: CASSPGTSGRAGSYEQYF. The CDR3 nucleotides read TGCGCCAGCAGCCCCGGGACTAGCGGGAGGGCAGGTTCCTACGAGCAGTACTTC.

This clone is a singleton in its sample. V is TRBV30 and J is TRBJ2-7; 12 positions match TRBD2. Trimming cost V 1 base and J 5 bases; bases outside gene matches: 6. Germline loops: CDR1 GTSNPN, CDR2 SVGIG (reference sequence). The CDR3 length is 15 residues. CDR3 protein: CAWSARTSGMHEQYV. The DNA of the CDR3 is TGTGCCTGGAGTGCTCGGACTAGCGGGATGCACGAGCAGTACGTC.

This chain links TRBV4-2 with TRBJ2-7; 10 bases are shared with TRBD1. This CDR3 has 15 residues. Trimming took 5 bases from V and 3 from J; bases not matched to a gene: 7. Germline CDR1 reads LGHNA; CDR2 reads YNFKEQ. The CDR3 loop reads CASSKGGTGVYEQYF. As DNA, the CDR3 is TGTGCCAGCAGCAAAGGGGGGACAGGGGTCTACGAGCAGTACTTC.

A single count supports this clone. The chain has TRBV9 and TRBJ1-1; the D is unclear. The CDR3 has 13 amino acids. Trimming pared 4 bases from V and 6 bases from J, leaving 13 bases between. Germline loops: CDR1 SGDLS, CDR2 YYNGEE. The CDR3 sequence: CASSPLGSAEAFF. The CDR3 DNA reads TGTGCCAGCAGCCCTCTCGGGTCTGCTGAAGCTTTCTTT.

V and J are TRBV19 and TRBJ2-1; 7 bases fit TRBD2. V lost 0 bases, J lost 5 bases, and 10 bases stayed unmatched. The germline V gene encodes CDR1 LNHDA and CDR2 SQIVND (reference sequence). The CDR3 is made up of 17 amino acids. CDR3 coding DNA: TGTGCCAGTAGTATAGATAGGTGGGAGGGCCGGAACAATGAGCAGTTCTTC. Translating it yields CASSIDRWEGRNNEQFF.

The genes are TRBV28 and TRBJ2-1, with 13 bases lining up with TRBD2. The germline V gene encodes CDR1 MDHEN and CDR2 SYDVKM. The CDR3 totals 20 residues. The V and J ends lost 4 bases and 1 base, in that order; junction bases with no gene match: 13. CDR3 sequence (DNA): TGTGCCAGCAGTTATCAGCCCGGGACTAGCGGGATAGGGTCCTACAATGAGCAGTTCTTC. Residues: CASSYQPGTSGIGSYNEQFF.

The CDR3 DNA is TGTGCCAGTAGCACGACAGGGGTGGCCGGTAGTGAAAAACTGTTTTTT. The encoded protein is CASSTTGVAGSEKLFF. The rearrangement joins TRBV19 to TRBJ1-4; 8 bases match TRBD1. This CDR3 has 16 amino acids. Germline CDR1 LNHDA, CDR2 SQIVND (reference sequence). With 6 bases clipped from V and 7 bases from J, the junction kept 13 bases outside the gene matches.

CDR3 in DNA: TGTGCCAGCTCACCAGGCGGGAGCGTAAAGTGGGATACGCAGTATTTT. Translation gives CASSPGGSVKWDTQYF. The rearrangement links TRBV18 to TRBJ2-3; 7 nucleotides agree with TRBD2. The trim removed 2 bases at V and 6 bases at J, leaving 11 bases unmatched. The germline gives CDR1 KGHSH, CDR2 LQKENI. CDR3 length: 16 amino acids. Full variable domain (remainder filled in from reference TRBV18 and TRBJ2-3): NAGVMQNPRHLVRRRGQEARLRCSPMKGHSHVYWYRQLPEEGLKFMVYLQKENIIDESGMPKERFSAEFPKEGPSILRIQQVVRGDSAAYFCASSPGGSVKWDTQYFGPGTRLTVL.

The chain uses TRBV19 and TRBJ2-1; TRBD2 matches 7 bases. The CDR3 extends over 17 amino acids. Germline-derived CDR1 and CDR2 are LNHDA and SQIVND (reference sequence). The ends lost 2 bases at V and 10 bases at J; junction bases unmatched: 17. This CDR3 reads CASSILRLGAGVREQFF. For the CDR3, the DNA is TGTGCCAGTAGTATACTACGGTTAGGCGCGGGAGTCAGGGAGCAGTTCTTC.

The V call is TRBV11-2, the J call TRBJ2-5; possible D gene TRBD1, 5 bases. V shed 0 bases and J shed 8 bases, with 10 bases lying between them. The CDR3 spans 13 residues. Germline V gives CDR1 SGHAT, CDR2 FQNNGV. The CDR3 nucleotides read TGTGCCAGCAGCTTAGACCCGCAGGGCACCCAGTACTTC. Translating it yields CASSLDPQGTQYF.

The rearrangement uses TRBV3-1 (or the pseudogene TRBV3-2) and TRBJ2-5; D is perhaps TRBD2 (6 bases). Per the germline V gene, CDR1 is LGHDT and CDR2 is YNNKEL (reference sequence). Trimming shortened V by 4 bases and J by 5 bases, and 23 bases separated the two germline ends. The CDR3 has 17 residues. The CDR3: CASSPRGSGKLWETQYF. CDR3 nucleotides: TGTGCCAGCAGCCCCCGGGGTAGCGGAAAGCTATGGGAGACCCAGTACTTC.

The chain carries TRBV15 and TRBJ1-4; 11 bases align to TRBD1. The CDR3 is 17 amino acids. Germline CDR1 and CDR2: LNHNV and YYDKDF (reference sequence). The junction had 2 bases not matched to a gene; V was cut back by 0 bases and J by 2 bases. The CDR3 bases are TGTGCCACCAGCAGAGAGGACAGGGGGCACACTAATGAAAAACTGTTTTTT. Translated: CATSREDRGHTNEKLFF. Together with reference TRBV15 and TRBJ1-4, the CDR3 gives the full variable domain: DAMVIQNPRYQVTQFGKPVTLSCSQTLNHNVMYWYQQKSSQAPKLLFHYYDKDFNNEADTPDNFQSRRPNTSFCFLDIRSPGLGDTAMYLCATSREDRGHTNEKLFFGSGTQLSVL.

The gene calls are TRBV11-2 and TRBJ2-1, with 10 bases that match TRBD2. The germline CDR1 and CDR2 sequences are SGHAT and FQNNGV. V shed 2 bases and J 5 bases; nucleotides not matched to a gene: 3. The CDR3 runs 15 residues. CDR3 residues: CASSLWTSGNNEQFF. The CDR3 DNA reads as TGTGCCAGCAGCTTATGGACTAGCGGTAACAATGAGCAGTTCTTC.

The V and J genes are TRBV12-5 and TRBJ2-1, with 7 bases fitting TRBD2. V shed 1 base and J 5 bases; nucleotides not matched to a gene: 2. There are 14 residues in the CDR3. Germline assignment: CDR1 LGHNT and CDR2 FRNRAP. The CDR3 nucleotides are TGTGCTAGTGGTTTGGGACTAGCTGACAATGAGCAGTTCTTC. Protein: CASGLGLADNEQFF.

This clone was seen only once. The gene calls are TRBV30 and TRBJ1-3; D possibly corresponds to TRBD1 (5 bases). CDR3 length equals 14 residues. V shed 5 bases and J shed 0 bases, with 11 bases lying between them. Germline V gene sequence: CDR1 GTSNPN, CDR2 SVGIG (reference sequence). CDR3 region: CAWGGTSSGNTIYF. CDR3 sequence (DNA): TGTGCCTGGGGGGGGACGAGCTCTGGAAACACCATATATTTT.